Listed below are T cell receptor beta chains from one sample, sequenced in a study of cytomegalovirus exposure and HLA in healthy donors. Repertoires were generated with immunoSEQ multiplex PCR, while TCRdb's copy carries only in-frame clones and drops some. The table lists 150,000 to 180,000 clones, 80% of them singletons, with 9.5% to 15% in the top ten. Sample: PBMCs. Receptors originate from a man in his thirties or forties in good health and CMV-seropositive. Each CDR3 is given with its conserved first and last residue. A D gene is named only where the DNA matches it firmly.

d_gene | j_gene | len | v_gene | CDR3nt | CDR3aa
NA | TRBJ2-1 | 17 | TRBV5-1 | TGCGCCAGCAGCTTGGCAAAGGACAACCGGCCTCACAATGAGCAGTTCTTC | CASSLAKDNRPHNEQFF
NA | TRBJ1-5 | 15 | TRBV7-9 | TGTGCCAGCAGCCCTGGGGGTAATAACAGGGCGCCCCAGCATTTT | CASSPGGNNRAPQHF
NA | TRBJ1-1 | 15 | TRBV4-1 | TGCGCCAGCAGCCTACAAGACAGGACGAACACTGAAGCTTTCTTT | CASSLQDRTNTEAFF
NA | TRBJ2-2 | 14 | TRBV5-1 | TGCGCCAGCAGCTTGGAACTTAACACCGGGGAGCTGTTTTTT | CASSLELNTGELFF
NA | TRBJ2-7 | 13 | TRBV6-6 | TGTGCCAGCAGCAGAGGACTAACCTACGAGCAGTACTTC | CASSRGLTYEQYF
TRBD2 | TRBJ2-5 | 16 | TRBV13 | TGTGCCAGCAGCCCTTACAGCGGGAATCGCCAAGAGACCCAGTACTTC | CASSPYSGNRQETQYF
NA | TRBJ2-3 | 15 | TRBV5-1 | TGCGCCAGCAGCTTGTCCGGTCAGGCCACAGATACGCAGTATTTT | CASSLSGQATDTQYF
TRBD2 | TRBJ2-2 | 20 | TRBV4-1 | TGCGCCAGCAGCCAAGGACCCTACACTAGCGGGAGGGATCGTGGCGGGGAGCTGTTTTTT | CASSQGPYTSGRDRGGELFF
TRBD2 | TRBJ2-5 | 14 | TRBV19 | TGTGCCAGTAGTGCTGGGGGGGGAAGGGAGACCCAGTACTTC | CASSAGGGRETQYF
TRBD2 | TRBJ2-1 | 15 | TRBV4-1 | TGCGCCAGCAGCCAAGTACTAGCGGGCTACAATGAGCAGTTCTTC | CASSQVLAGYNEQFF
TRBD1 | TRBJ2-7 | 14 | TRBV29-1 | TGCAGCGCGACCCGGGACAGGGGGGCCTACGAGCAGTACTTC | CSATRDRGAYEQYF
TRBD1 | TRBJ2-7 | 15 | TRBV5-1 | TGCGCCAGCAGCTTGGCCGGACAGGGATTCCACGAGCAGTACTTC | CASSLAGQGFHEQYF
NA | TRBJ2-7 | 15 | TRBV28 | TGTGCCAGCAGCCCCCCCCGCGGACTGAACTACGAGCAGTACTTC | CASSPPRGLNYEQYF
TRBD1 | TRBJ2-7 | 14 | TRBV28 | TGTGCCAGCAGTTTCCCCGGACAGGGGGGCGAGCAGTACTTC | CASSFPGQGGEQYF
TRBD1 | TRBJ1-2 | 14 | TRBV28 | TGTGCCAGCAGTCAAGGACAGGGTTGGGGTGGCTACACCTTC | CASSQGQGWGGYTF
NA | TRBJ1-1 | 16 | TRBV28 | TGTGCCAGCGGGGAGTGGGGTCGCCGTTTGAACACTGAAGCTTTCTTT | CASGEWGRRLNTEAFF
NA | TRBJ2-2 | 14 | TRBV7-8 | TGTGCCAGCAGCCCAGGGGGGAGTACCGGGGAGCTGTTTTTT | CASSPGGSTGELFF